The clone carrying this T cell receptor (beta chain) has just a few counts. As yet, its antigen is unknown. The data belong to a study of T cell responses to AZD1222 COVID-19 vaccine. Study-level background: Both about-4-week and about-12-week second-dose recipients were combined. Notes on the study in general: Only a handful of AZD1222 recipients, more than five in all, had baseline seropositivity. It was only after the peak T cell response that any repertoires were sampled. Regions 160-218 and 743-854 dominated among vaccine-associated CD4 TCRs spanning spike.

Assay used: immunoSEQ multiplex PCR; TCRdb lists only in-frame clones, some missing. The repertoire consists of over 100,000 clones, with around 87% occurring once and the leading ten covering less than 4%. The length of the CDR3 is 13 residues. Trimming pared 7 bases from V and 4 bases from J, leaving 13 bases between. Germline assignment: CDR1 LNHDA and CDR2 SQIVND (reference sequence). The sample in question was peripheral blood, obtained on day 0 of AZD1222 vaccination. J is TRBJ1-2 and V is TRBV19, with D unclear. The sequence was collected from an adult in good health. The CDR3 sequence: CASTPNGGYGYTF. As DNA, the CDR3 is TGTGCCAGTACCCCAAATGGCGGCTATGGCTACACCTTC.